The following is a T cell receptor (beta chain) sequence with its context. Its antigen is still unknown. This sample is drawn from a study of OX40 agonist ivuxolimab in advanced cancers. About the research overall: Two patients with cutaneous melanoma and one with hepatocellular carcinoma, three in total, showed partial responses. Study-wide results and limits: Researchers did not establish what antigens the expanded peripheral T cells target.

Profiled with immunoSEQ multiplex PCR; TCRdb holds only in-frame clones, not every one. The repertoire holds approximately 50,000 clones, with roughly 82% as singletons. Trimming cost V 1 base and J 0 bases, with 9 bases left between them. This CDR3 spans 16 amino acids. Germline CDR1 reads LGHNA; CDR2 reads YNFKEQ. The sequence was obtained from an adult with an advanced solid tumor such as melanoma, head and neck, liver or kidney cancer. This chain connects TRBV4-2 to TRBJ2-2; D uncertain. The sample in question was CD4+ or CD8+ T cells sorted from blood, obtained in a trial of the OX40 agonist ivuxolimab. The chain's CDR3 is CASSQAGDANTGELFF. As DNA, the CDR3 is TGTGCCAGCAGCCAAGCCGGAGACGCGAACACCGGGGAGCTGTTTTTT.